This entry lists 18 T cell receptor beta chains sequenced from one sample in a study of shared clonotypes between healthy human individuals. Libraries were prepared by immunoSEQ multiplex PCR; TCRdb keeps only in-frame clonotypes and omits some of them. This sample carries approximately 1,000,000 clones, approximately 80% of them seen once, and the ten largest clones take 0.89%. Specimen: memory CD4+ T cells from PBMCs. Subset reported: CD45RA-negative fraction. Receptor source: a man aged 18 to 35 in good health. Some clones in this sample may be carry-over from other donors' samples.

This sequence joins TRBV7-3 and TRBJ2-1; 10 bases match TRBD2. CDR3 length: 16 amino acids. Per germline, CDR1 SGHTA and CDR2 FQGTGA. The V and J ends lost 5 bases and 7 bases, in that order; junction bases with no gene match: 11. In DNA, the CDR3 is TGTGCCAGCAGCCGACAAGGAGCGGGAGGGCCAAATGAGCAGTTCTTC. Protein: CASSRQGAGGPNEQFF.

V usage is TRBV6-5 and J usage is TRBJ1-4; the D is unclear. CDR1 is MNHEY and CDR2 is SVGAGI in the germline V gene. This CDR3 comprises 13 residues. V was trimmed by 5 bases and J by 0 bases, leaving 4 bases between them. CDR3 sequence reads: CASSLATNEKLFF. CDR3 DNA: TGTGCCAGCAGTCTCGCAACTAATGAAAAACTGTTTTTT.

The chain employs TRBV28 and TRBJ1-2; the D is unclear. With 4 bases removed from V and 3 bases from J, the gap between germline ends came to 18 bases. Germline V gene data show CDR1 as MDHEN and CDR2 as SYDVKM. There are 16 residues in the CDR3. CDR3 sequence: CASSSPTLLGDYGYTF. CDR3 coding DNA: TGTGCCAGCAGTTCCCCGACCCTTCTCGGTGACTATGGCTACACCTTC.

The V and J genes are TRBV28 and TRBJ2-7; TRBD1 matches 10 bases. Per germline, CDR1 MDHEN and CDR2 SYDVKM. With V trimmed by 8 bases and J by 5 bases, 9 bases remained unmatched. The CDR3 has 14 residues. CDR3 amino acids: CASSVPTGGHEQYF. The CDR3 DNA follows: TGTGCCAGCTCCGTCCCGACAGGGGGCCACGAGCAGTACTTC.

The CDR3 DNA reads as TGTGCCAGCAGTACTCGGACAGAAGAGACCCAGTACTTC. Translated, it gives CASSTRTEETQYF. This rearrangement joins TRBV27 to TRBJ2-5, with a tentative D call TRBD1 (6 bases). CDR1 is MNHEY, CDR2 SMNVEV, per germline (reference sequence). CDR3 length: 13 residues. Trimming removed 5 bases from V and 3 bases from J, with 10 bases in between.

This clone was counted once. The CDR3, as DNA: TGTGCCAGCAGCTTGGGTTACGATCAGCCCCAGCATTTT. Its translation: CASSLGYDQPQHF. This chain uses TRBV5-6 with TRBJ1-5; unclear D gene. Germline V lookup: CDR1 SGHDT, CDR2 YYEEEE. The CDR3 runs 13 residues. V was trimmed by 0 bases and J by 5 bases, leaving 6 bases between them.

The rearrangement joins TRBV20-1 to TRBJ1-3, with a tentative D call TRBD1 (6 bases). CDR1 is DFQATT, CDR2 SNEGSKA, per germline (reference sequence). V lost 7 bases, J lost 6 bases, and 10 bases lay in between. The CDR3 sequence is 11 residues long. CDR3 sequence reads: CSVSGVNTIYF. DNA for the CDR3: TGCAGTGTGTCAGGGGTAAACACCATATATTTT.

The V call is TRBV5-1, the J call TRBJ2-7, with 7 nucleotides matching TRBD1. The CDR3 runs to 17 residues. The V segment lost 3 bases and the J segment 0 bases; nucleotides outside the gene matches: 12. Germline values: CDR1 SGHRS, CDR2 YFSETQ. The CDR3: CASSSSLTGTTSYEQYF. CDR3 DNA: TGCGCCAGCAGCTCCTCTCTGACAGGGACGACCTCCTACGAGCAGTACTTC.

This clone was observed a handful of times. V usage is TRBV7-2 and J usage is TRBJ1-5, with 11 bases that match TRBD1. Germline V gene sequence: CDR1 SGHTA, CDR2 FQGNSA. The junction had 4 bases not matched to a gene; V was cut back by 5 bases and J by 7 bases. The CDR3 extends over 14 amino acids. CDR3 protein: CASSTDRGRQPQHF. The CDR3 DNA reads TGTGCCAGCAGCACGGACAGGGGGCGGCAGCCCCAGCATTTT.

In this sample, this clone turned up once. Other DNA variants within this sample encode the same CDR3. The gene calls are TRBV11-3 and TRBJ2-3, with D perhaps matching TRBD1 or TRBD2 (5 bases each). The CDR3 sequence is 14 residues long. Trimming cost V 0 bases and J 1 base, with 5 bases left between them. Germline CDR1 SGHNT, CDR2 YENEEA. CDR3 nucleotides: TGTGCCAGCAGCTTAGAGGGGGGCACAGATACGCAGTATTTT. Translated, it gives CASSLEGGTDTQYF. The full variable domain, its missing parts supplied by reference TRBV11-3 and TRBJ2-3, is EAGVVQSPRYKIIEKKQPVAFWCNPISGHNTLYWYLQNLGQGPELLIRYENEEAVDDSQLPKDRFSAERLKGVDSTLKIQPAELGDSAVYLCASSLEGGTDTQYFGPGTRLTVL.

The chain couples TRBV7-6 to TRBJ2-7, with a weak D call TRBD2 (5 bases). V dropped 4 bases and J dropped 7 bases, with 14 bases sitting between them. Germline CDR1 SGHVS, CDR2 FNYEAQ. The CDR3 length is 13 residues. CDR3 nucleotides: TGTGCCAGCAGCTCCGGGCCCCGGGGAGAGCAGTACTTC. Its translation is CASSSGPRGEQYF.

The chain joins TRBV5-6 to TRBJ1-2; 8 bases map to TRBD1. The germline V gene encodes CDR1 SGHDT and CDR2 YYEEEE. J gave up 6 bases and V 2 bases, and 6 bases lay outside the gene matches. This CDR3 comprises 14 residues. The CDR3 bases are TGTGCCAGCAGCTTTAGTAACAGGGGGGATGGCTACACCTTC. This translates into CASSFSNRGDGYTF.

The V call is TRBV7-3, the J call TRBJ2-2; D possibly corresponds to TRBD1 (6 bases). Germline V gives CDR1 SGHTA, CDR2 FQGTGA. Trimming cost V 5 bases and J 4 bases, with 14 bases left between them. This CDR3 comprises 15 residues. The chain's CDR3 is CASSAAGTPTGELFF. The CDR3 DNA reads TGTGCCAGCAGCGCAGCCGGGACACCCACCGGGGAGCTGTTTTTT. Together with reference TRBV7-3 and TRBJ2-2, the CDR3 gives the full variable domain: GAGVSQTPSNKVTEKGKYVELRCDPISGHTALYWYRQSLGQGPEFLIYFQGTGAADDSGLPNDRFFAVRPEGSVSTLKIQRTERGDSAVYLCASSAAGTPTGELFFGEGSRLTVL.

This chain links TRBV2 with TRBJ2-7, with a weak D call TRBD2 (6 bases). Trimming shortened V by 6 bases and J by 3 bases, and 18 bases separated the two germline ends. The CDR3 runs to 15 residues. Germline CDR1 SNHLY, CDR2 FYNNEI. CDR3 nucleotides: TGTGCCAGCAGCCTTCAGGTGGGTAGCGGCTACGAGCAGTACTTC. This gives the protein CASSLQVGSGYEQYF.

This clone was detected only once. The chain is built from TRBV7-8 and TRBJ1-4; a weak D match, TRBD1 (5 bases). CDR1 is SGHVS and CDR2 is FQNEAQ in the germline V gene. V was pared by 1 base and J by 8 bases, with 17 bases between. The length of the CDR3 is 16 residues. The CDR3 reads CASSLVGRRRDEKLFF. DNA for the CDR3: TGTGCCAGCAGCTTAGTAGGGAGGCGGCGGGACGAAAAACTGTTTTTT.

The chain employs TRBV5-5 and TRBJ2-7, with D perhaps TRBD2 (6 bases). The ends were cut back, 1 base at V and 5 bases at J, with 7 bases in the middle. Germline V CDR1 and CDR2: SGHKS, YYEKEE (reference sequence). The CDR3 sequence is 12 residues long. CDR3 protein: CASSLREHEQYF. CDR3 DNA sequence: TGTGCCAGCAGCTTGCGGGAGCACGAGCAGTACTTC.

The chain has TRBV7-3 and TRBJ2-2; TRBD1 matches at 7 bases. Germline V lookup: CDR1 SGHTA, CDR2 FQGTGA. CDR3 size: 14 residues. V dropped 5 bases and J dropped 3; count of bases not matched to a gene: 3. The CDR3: CASSAGGYTGELFF. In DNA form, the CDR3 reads TGTGCCAGCAGCGCAGGGGGTTACACCGGGGAGCTGTTTTTT.

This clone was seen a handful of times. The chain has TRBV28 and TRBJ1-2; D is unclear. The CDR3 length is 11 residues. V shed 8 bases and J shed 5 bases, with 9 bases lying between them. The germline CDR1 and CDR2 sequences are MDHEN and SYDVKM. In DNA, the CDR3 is TGTGCCAGCGGCTGGGGTTATGGCTACACCTTC. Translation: CASGWGYGYTF.